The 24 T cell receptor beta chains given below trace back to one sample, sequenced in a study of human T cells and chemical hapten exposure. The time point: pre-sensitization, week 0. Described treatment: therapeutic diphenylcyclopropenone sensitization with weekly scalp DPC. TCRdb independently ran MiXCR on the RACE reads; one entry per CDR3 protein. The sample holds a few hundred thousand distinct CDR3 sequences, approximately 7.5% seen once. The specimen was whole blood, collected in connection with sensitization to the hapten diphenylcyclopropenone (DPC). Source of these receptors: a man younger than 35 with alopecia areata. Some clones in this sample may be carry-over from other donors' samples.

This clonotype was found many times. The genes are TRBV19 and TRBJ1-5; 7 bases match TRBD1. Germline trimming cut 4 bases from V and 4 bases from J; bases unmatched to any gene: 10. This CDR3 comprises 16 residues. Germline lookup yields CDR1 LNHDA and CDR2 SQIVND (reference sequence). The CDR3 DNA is TGTGCCAGTAGTACAGCCATGAGACAGGGAAATCAGCCCCAGCATTTT. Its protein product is CASSTAMRQGNQPQHF. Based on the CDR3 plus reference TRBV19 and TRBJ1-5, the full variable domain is DGGITQSPKYLFRKEGQNVTLSCEQNLNHDAMYWYRQDPGQGLRLIYYSQIVNDFQKGDIAEGYSVSREKKESFPLTVTSAQKNPTAFYLCASSTAMRQGNQPQHFGDGTRLSIL.

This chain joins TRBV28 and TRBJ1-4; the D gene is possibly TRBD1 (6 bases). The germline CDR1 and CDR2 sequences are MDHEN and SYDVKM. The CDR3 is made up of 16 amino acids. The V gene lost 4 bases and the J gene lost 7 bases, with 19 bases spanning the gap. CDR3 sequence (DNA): TGTGCCAGCAGTTCTTTCACAGGGCAGGGCTCTGAAAAACTGTTTTTT. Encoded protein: CASSSFTGQGSEKLFF.

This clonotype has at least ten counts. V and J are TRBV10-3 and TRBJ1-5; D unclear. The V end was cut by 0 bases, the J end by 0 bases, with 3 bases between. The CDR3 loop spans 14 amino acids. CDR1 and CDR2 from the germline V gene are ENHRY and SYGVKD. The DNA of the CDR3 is TGTGCCATCAGTGAGTCGGTTAGCAATCAGCCCCAGCATTTT. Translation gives CAISESVSNQPQHF.

This CDR3 is CSARDLAGGNEQFF. The CDR3 nucleotides are TGCAGTGCTAGAGACCTAGCGGGGGGCAATGAGCAGTTCTTC. The chain recombines TRBV20-1 with TRBJ2-1; TRBD2 agrees at 11 bases. The germline V gene has CDR1 DFQATT and CDR2 SNEGSKA (reference sequence). Germline trimming cut 0 bases from V and 6 bases from J; bases unmatched to any gene: 1. The CDR3 is 14 amino acids.

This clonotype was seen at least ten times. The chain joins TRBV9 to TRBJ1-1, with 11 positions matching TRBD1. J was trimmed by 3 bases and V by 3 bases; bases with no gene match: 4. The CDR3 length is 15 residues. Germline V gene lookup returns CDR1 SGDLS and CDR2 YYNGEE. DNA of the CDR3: TGTGCCAGCAGCGAGAGGACAGGGGGCTACACTGAAGCTTTCTTT. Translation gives CASSERTGGYTEAFF.

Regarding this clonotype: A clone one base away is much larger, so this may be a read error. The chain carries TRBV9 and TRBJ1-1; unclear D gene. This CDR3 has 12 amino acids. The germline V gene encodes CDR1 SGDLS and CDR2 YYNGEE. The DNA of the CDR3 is TGTGCCAGCAGCGCGATGAACGCTGAAGCTTTCTTT. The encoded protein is CASSAMNAEAFF. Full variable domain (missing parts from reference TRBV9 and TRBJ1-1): DSGVTQTPKHLITATGQRVTLRCSPRSGDLSVYWYQQSLDQGLQFLIQYYNGEERAKGNILERFSAQQFPDLHSELNLSSLELGDSALYFCASSAMNAEAFFGQGTRLTVV.

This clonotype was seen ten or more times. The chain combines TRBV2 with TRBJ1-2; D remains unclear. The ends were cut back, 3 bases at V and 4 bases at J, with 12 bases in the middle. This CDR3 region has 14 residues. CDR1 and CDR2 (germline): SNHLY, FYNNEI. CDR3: CASSERGVTYGYTF. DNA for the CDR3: TGTGCCAGCAGTGAGCGCGGGGTTACCTATGGCTACACCTTC.

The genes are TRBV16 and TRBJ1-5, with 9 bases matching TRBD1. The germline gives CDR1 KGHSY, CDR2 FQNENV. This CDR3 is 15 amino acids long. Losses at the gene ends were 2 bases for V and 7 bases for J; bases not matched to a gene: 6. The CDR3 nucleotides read TGTGCCAGCAGCCAAGATACGACAGGGGGACAGCCCCAGCATTTT. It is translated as CASSQDTTGGQPQHF.

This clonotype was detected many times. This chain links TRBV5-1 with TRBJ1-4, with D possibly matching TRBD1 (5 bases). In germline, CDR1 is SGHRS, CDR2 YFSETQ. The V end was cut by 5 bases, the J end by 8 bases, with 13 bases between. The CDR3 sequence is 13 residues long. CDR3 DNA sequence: TGCGCCAGCAGGCCAGGGTTTGACGAAAAACTGTTTTTT. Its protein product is CASRPGFDEKLFF. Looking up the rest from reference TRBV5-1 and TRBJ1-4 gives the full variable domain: KAGVTQTPRYLIKTRGQQVTLSCSPISGHRSVSWYQQTPGQGLQFLFEYFSETQRNKGNFPGRFSGRQFSNSRSEMNVSTLELGDSALYLCASRPGFDEKLFFGSGTQLSVL.

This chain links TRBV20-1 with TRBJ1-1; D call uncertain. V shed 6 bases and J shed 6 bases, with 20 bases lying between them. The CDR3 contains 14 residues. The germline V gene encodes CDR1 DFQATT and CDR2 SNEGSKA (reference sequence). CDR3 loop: CSARPWTERPEAFF. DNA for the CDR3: TGCAGTGCAAGACCCTGGACCGAACGTCCTGAAGCTTTCTTT.

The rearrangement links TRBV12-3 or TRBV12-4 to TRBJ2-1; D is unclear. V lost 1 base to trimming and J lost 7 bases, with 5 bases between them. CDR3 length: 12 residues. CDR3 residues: CASSLVSNEQFF. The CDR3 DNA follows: TGTGCCAGCAGTTTAGTCAGTAATGAGCAGTTCTTC.

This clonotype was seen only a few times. CDR3 sequence (DNA): TGTGCCGACCGACTAGCGGAAATTCAAGAGACCCAGTACTTC. Its translation is CADRLAEIQETQYF. This chain connects TRBV2 to TRBJ2-5, with 9 bases lining up with TRBD2. Germline assignment: CDR1 SNHLY and CDR2 FYNNEI. This CDR3 contains 14 residues. Unmatched junction bases numbered 9, after V lost 11 bases and J lost 2 bases.

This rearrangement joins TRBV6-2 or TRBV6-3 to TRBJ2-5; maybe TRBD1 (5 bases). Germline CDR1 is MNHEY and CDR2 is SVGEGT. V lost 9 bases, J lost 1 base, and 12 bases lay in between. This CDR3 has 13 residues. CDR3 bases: TGTGCCAGTGTTCGACAGACCCAAGAGACCCAGTACTTC. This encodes CASVRQTQETQYF.

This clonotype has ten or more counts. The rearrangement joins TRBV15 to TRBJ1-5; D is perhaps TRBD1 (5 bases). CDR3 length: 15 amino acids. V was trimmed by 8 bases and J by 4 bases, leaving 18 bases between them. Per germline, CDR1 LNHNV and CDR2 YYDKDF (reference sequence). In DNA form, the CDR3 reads TGTGCCACCCAAGGAGGGGACCCTTGGAATCAGCCCCAGCATTTT. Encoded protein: CATQGGDPWNQPQHF. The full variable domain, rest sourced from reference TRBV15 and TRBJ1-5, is DAMVIQNPRYQVTQFGKPVTLSCSQTLNHNVMYWYQQKSSQAPKLLFHYYDKDFNNEADTPDNFQSRRPNTSFCFLDIRSPGLGDTAMYLCATQGGDPWNQPQHFGDGTRLSIL.

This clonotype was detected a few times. CDR3 region: CASSVEPGNTIYF. The CDR3 coding sequence is TGTGCCAGCAGCGTAGAACCCGGAAACACCATATATTTT. This chain joins TRBV9 and TRBJ1-3; D gene ambiguous. V was cut by 0 bases and J by 4 bases, with 5 bases left in between. This CDR3 has 13 residues. The germline V gene encodes CDR1 SGDLS and CDR2 YYNGEE.

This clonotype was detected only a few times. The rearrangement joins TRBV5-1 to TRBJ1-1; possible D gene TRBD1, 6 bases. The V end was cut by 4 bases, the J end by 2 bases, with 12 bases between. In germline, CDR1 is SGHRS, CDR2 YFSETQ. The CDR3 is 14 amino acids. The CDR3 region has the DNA TGCGCCAGCAGCCCTTACAGGGTAAACACTGAAGCTTTCTTT. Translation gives CASSPYRVNTEAFF.

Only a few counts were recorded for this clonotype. CDR3 DNA sequence: TGTGCCACCAGCAGAGAGACCTTTAATTCACCCCTCCACTTT. Residues: CATSRETFNSPLHF. This chain uses TRBV15 with TRBJ1-6, with D uncertain. CDR1 is LNHNV, CDR2 YYDKDF, per germline (reference sequence). This CDR3 has 14 amino acids. Trimming pared 0 bases from V and 6 bases from J, leaving 6 bases between.

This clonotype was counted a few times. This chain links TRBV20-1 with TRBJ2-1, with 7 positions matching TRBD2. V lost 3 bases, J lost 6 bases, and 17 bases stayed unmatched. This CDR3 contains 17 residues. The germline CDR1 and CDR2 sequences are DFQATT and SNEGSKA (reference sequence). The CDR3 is CSARGERGSLARNEQFF. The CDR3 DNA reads TGCAGTGCTAGGGGAGAGCGGGGCTCCCTCGCACGCAATGAGCAGTTCTTC.

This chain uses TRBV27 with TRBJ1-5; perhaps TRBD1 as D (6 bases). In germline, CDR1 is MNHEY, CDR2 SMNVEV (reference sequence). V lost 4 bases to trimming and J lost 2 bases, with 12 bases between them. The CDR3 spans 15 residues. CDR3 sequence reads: CASSSQTGRNQPQHF. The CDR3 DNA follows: TGTGCCAGCAGTTCCCAAACAGGGCGCAATCAGCCCCAGCATTTT.

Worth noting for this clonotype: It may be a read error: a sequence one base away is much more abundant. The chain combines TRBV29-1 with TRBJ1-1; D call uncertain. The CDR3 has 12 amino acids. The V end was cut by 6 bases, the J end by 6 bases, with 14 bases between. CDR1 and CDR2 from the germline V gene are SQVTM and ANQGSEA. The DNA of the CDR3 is TGCAGCGTCCTCCGAACGGACGCTGAAGCTTTCTTT. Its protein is CSVLRTDAEAFF.

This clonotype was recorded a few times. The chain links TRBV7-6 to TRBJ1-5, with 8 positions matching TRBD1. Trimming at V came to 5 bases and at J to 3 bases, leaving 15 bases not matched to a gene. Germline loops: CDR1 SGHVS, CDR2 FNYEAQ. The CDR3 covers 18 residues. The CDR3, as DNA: TGTGCCAGCAGCGCAAGGGCAGGGGGCCAAGTTAACAATCAGCCCCAGCATTTT. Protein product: CASSARAGGQVNNQPQHF.

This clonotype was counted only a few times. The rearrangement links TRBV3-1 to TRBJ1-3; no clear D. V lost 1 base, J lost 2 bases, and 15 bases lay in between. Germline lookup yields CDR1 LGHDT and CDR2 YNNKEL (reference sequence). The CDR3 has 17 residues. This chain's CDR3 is CASSQVEESNTGNTIYF. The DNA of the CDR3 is TGTGCCAGCAGCCAAGTAGAGGAGTCGAATACTGGAAACACCATATATTTT. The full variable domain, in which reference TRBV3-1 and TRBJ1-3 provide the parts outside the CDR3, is DTAVSQTPKYLVTQMGNDKSIKCEQNLGHDTMYWYKQDSKKFLKIMFSYNNKELIINETVPNRFSPKSPDKAHLNLHINSLELGDSAVYFCASSQVEESNTGNTIYFGEGSWLTVV.

In DNA form, the CDR3 reads TGCGCCAGCAGTGACGGGTCCAGCACAGATACGCAGTATTTT. Translated: CASSDGSSTDTQYF. This chain connects TRBV5-1 to TRBJ2-3; D not certain. In germline, CDR1 is SGHRS, CDR2 YFSETQ. CDR3 size: 14 residues. V was clipped by 5 bases and J by 0 bases, with 10 bases between them.

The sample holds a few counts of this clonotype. CDR3 sequence: CASSWTSGGSDEQFF. The DNA for the CDR3 is TGTGCCAGCAGTTGGACTAGCGGGGGAAGCGATGAGCAGTTCTTC. This chain links TRBV12-3 or TRBV12-4 with TRBJ2-1; 13 bases are a match to TRBD2. This CDR3 comprises 15 residues. V dropped 4 bases and J dropped 8; count of bases not matched to a gene: 5.